The rows below give T cell receptor beta chains drawn from one sample of a study of CD4 T cells in relation to SARS-CoV-2 and coronaviruses. Method: immunoSEQ multiplex PCR; TCRdb's copy keeps in-frame clones and lacks some. Of roughly 60,000 clones in the sample, about 95% are singletons; the top ten hold roughly 0.14%. Sequencing was carried out using naive CD4+ T cells from PBMCs. The receptors originated from a human donor in good health. The CDR3 runs from the conserved cysteine through the conserved F or W. D genes are given only for firm matches. Only part of the rows carry a size: once, few, many, or a class if the clone is expanded.

J gene: TRBJ2-1
D gene: -
clone size: -
V gene: TRBV19
CDR3 DNA: TGTGCCAGTAATCGCCGGGACTGGACGTACAATGAGCAGTTCTTC
CDR3 protein: CASNRRDWTYNEQFF

J gene: TRBJ1-2
D gene: -
clone size: -
V gene: TRBV28
CDR3 DNA: TGTGCCAGCAGTTTGCCGGGACTCTATGGCTACACCTTC
CDR3 protein: CASSLPGLYGYTF

J gene: TRBJ1-4
D gene: TRBD1
clone size: once
V gene: TRBV5-1
CDR3 DNA: TGCGCCAGCAGCTTGCGGGGACAGGGATTTACTAATGAAAAACTGTTTTTT
CDR3 protein: CASSLRGQGFTNEKLFF

J gene: TRBJ1-3
D gene: -
clone size: -
V gene: TRBV5-1
CDR3 DNA: TGCGCCGGTTCCCTAAACGCGACAGTCACTTTCTCTGGAAACACCATATATTTT
CDR3 protein: CAGSLNATVTFSGNTIYF

J gene: TRBJ2-2
D gene: TRBD2
clone size: -
V gene: TRBV28
CDR3 DNA: TGTGCCACCTTGACTAGCGGACCTGGAGGTATCGGGGAGCTGTTTTTT
CDR3 protein: CATLTSGPGGIGELFF

J gene: TRBJ2-3
D gene: -
clone size: -
V gene: TRBV12-3/TRBV12-4
CDR3 DNA: TGTGCCAGCAGTTTGGCAGATACGCAGTATTTT
CDR3 protein: CASSLADTQYF

J gene: TRBJ2-5
D gene: -
clone size: -
V gene: TRBV29-1
CDR3 DNA: TGCAGCCGCCACCGAGTGCAAGAGACCCAGTACTTC
CDR3 protein: CSRHRVQETQYF

J gene: TRBJ2-7
D gene: TRBD1
clone size: -
V gene: TRBV28
CDR3 DNA: TGTGCCAGCAGTTTATGGGGGACAGGGGTATACGAGCAGTACTTC
CDR3 protein: CASSLWGTGVYEQYF

J gene: TRBJ1-2
D gene: TRBD1
clone size: -
V gene: TRBV19
CDR3 DNA: TGTGCCAGTAGTAAACAGGGGACCAACTATGGCTACACCTTC
CDR3 protein: CASSKQGTNYGYTF

J gene: TRBJ2-7
D gene: TRBD2
clone size: few
V gene: TRBV2
CDR3 DNA: TGTGCCAGCAGACTAGCGGGAGGGCCCTACGAGCAGTACTTC
CDR3 protein: CASRLAGGPYEQYF